This TCR beta chain derives from a study of molecular identifiers for immune sequencing clone quantification. Study-wide findings and caveats: Sizes of clones that are highly expanded could be underestimated (if identical TCR molecules share a barcode). Detection of one spiked Jurkat cell's TCR RNA reportedly worked in more than 850,000 naive cells.

CDR3 length equals 14 residues. Germline lookup yields CDR1 MNHEY and CDR2 SVGAGI. TCRdb recomputed calls from the PCR reads with MiXCR, one row per CDR3 protein. The data hold more than 250,000 distinct CDR3 sequences, with about 21% observed a single time. About this clonotype itself: What it recognizes is unknown. A much larger clone lies one base from this, so it may be a read error.

The receptor was isolated from a human donor in good health. Some libraries in this study had Jurkat cell RNA spiked in. The rearrangement joins TRBV6-5 to TRBJ2-3, with D perhaps matching TRBD1 (5 bases). The specimen was naive CD8+ T cells from blood, with Jurkat cell RNA spiked in. Specified subset: FACS-sorted CD8+CD4-CCR7+CD45RA+ naive T cells. DNA of the CDR3: TGTGTCAGCAGTTACTCTACAGGCGCGGATACGCAGTATTTT. Its protein is CVSSYSTGADTQYF.